This is a list of T cell receptor beta chains from one sample in a study of blood T cell repertoires in COVID-19. Libraries were prepared by immunoSEQ multiplex PCR; TCRdb keeps only in-frame clonotypes and omits some of them. The sample carries over 200,000 clones, 84% recorded once. The material sequenced was peripheral blood. The receptor source for this set is a woman aged 80 or over with COVID-19, enrolled during active disease. Each CDR3 is given with its conserved first and last residue. A D gene is named only where the DNA matches it firmly. Clone size appears in some rows only: once, few, many, or a class for an expanded clone.

abundance: .
d_gene: TRBD2
v_gene: TRBV24-1
j_gene: TRBJ2-2
CDR3aa: CATSDTGTTTGELFF
CDR3nt: TGTGCCACCAGTGATACCGGGACTACCACCGGGGAGCTGTTTTTT

abundance: .
d_gene: .
v_gene: TRBV10-2
j_gene: TRBJ2-1
CDR3aa: CASSVGGSSYNEQFF
CDR3nt: TGCGCCAGCAGTGTCGGGGGAAGCTCCTACAATGAGCAGTTCTTC

abundance: .
d_gene: .
v_gene: TRBV3-1/TRBV3-2
j_gene: TRBJ1-1
CDR3aa: CASQNGGTEAFF
CDR3nt: TGTGCCAGCCAAAATGGGGGGACTGAAGCTTTCTTT

abundance: .
d_gene: .
v_gene: TRBV9
j_gene: TRBJ1-6
CDR3aa: CASSVLEVGPLHF
CDR3nt: TGTGCCAGCAGCGTCCTGGAGGTCGGGCCCCTCCACTTT

abundance: .
d_gene: .
v_gene: TRBV14
j_gene: TRBJ1-1
CDR3aa: CASSRQGNTEAFF
CDR3nt: TGTGCCAGCAGCCGTCAGGGGAACACTGAAGCTTTCTTT

abundance: .
d_gene: .
v_gene: TRBV2
j_gene: TRBJ1-5
CDR3aa: CASSEIGLYSNQPQHF
CDR3nt: TGTGCCAGCAGTGAAATCGGACTATATAGCAATCAGCCCCAGCATTTT

abundance: .
d_gene: .
v_gene: TRBV5-4
j_gene: TRBJ1-2
CDR3aa: CASSLVQGVDYGYTF
CDR3nt: TGTGCCAGCAGCTTGGTACAGGGTGTCGACTATGGCTACACCTTC

abundance: .
d_gene: .
v_gene: TRBV5-1
j_gene: TRBJ2-1
CDR3aa: CASSLNLGYEQFF
CDR3nt: TGCGCCAGCAGCTTGAATCTGGGCTATGAGCAGTTCTTC

abundance: .
d_gene: .
v_gene: TRBV28
j_gene: TRBJ2-7
CDR3aa: CASISISGTGTYEQYF
CDR3nt: TGTGCCAGCATCTCGATCTCCGGGACTGGAACCTACGAGCAGTACTTC

abundance: once
d_gene: .
v_gene: TRBV7-9
j_gene: TRBJ1-2
CDR3aa: CASSLGEAPGYTF
CDR3nt: TGTGCCAGCAGCTTAGGAGAGGCCCCAGGCTACACCTTC

abundance: .
d_gene: TRBD2
v_gene: TRBV4-1
j_gene: TRBJ2-4
CDR3aa: CASSQGSGGGLAKNIQYF
CDR3nt: TGCGCCAGCAGCCAAGGCTCGGGAGGGGGTCTAGCCAAAAACATTCAGTACTTC

abundance: .
d_gene: TRBD1
v_gene: TRBV3-1/TRBV3-2
j_gene: TRBJ2-5
CDR3aa: CASSPRDRNHWTQYF
CDR3nt: TGTGCCAGCAGCCCCCGGGACAGGAACCACTGGACCCAGTACTTC

abundance: .
d_gene: .
v_gene: TRBV5-6
j_gene: TRBJ2-3
CDR3aa: CASSDYSRGRTSTDTQYF
CDR3nt: TGTGCCAGCAGCGACTACTCCCGGGGGAGGACTAGCACAGATACGCAGTATTTT

abundance: .
d_gene: .
v_gene: TRBV3-1/TRBV3-2
j_gene: TRBJ1-1
CDR3aa: CASSLTDRNTEAFF
CDR3nt: TGTGCCAGCAGCCTGACCGACAGGAACACTGAAGCTTTCTTT

abundance: few
d_gene: TRBD2
v_gene: TRBV7-3
j_gene: TRBJ2-5
CDR3aa: CASSLASGVETQYF
CDR3nt: TGTGCCAGCAGCTTAGCTAGCGGGGTAGAGACCCAGTACTTC

abundance: .
d_gene: .
v_gene: TRBV11-2
j_gene: TRBJ1-2
CDR3aa: CASSRDLANYGYTF
CDR3nt: TGTGCCAGCAGCCGGGATCTAGCTAACTATGGCTACACCTTC